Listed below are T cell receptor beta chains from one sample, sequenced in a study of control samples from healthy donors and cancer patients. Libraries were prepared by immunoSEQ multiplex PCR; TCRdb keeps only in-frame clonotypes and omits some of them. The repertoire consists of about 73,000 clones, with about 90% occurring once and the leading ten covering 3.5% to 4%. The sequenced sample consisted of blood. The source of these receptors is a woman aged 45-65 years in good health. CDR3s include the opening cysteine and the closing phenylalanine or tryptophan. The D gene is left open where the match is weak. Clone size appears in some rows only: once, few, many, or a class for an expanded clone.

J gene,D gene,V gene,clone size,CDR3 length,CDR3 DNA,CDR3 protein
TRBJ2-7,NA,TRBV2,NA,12,TGTGCCAGCAGTGAAGTGCCGTACGAGCAGTACTTC,CASSEVPYEQYF
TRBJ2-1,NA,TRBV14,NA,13,TGTGCCAGCAGCCAAGATCAGCACAATGAGCAGTTCTTC,CASSQDQHNEQFF
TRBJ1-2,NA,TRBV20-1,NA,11,TGCAGTGCTAGATTTCAGGGGGGCTACACCTTC,CSARFQGGYTF
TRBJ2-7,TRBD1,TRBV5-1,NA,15,TGCGCCAGCAGCTTCAGCGGACAGGGACCCTACGAGCAGTACTTC,CASSFSGQGPYEQYF
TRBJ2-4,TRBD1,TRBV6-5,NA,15,TGTGCCAGCAGTTACGAGGGCAGGGGGAGTGTCATTCAGTACTTC,CASSYEGRGSVIQYF
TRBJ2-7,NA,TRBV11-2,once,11,TGTGCCAGCAGCCCAGCCTACGAGCAGTACTTC,CASSPAYEQYF
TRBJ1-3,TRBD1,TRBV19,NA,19,TGTGCCAGTAGTACCACTCCAGGACGCCCGACAGGGTACGGAAACACCATATATTTT,CASSTTPGRPTGYGNTIYF
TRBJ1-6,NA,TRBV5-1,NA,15,TGCGCCAGCAGCTTCGATGGGGGGGATAATTCACCCCTCCACTTT,CASSFDGGDNSPLHF
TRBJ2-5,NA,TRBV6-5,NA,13,TGTGCCACGGACCGGGGGGCGCGAGAGACCCAGTACTTC,CATDRGARETQYF
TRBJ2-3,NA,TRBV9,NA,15,TGTGCCAGCAGCGTAGCCCCTACGGAGGCAGATACGCAGTATTTT,CASSVAPTEADTQYF
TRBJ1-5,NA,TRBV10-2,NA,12,TGCGCCAGCAGCCAGGGGATTCAGCCCCAGCATTTT,CASSQGIQPQHF
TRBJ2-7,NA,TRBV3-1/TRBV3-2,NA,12,TGTGCCAGCAGCCAGACAGGCTACGAGCAGTACTTC,CASSQTGYEQYF
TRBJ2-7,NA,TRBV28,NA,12,TGTGCCAGCAGTTCCCAGTTCCTCGAGCAGTACTTC,CASSSQFLEQYF
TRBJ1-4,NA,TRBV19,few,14,TGTGCCAGTAGCGTACAGGGTCCGACTGAAAAACTGTTTTTT,CASSVQGPTEKLFF
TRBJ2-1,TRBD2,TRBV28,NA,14,TGTGCCAGCAGTTTCGGCGGGGGAAGGAATGAGCAGTTCTTC,CASSFGGGRNEQFF
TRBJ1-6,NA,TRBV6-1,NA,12,TGTGCCAGCAGTGAATATATGAGAGGAGTAGACTTT,CASSEYMRGVDF
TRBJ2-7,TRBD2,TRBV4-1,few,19,TGCGCCAGCAGCCAAACGGGACTAGCGGGAAGTTCCAGCTCCTACGAGCAGTACTTC,CASSQTGLAGSSSSYEQYF
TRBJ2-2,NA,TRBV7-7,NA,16,TGTGCTAGCAGCTTAGGATGGGGGGCGAACACCGGGGAGCTGTTTTTT,CASSLGWGANTGELFF
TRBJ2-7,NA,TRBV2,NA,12,TGTGCCAGCAAGGCGGAAATCTACGGGCAGTACTTC,CASKAEIYGQYF
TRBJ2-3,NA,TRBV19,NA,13,TGTGCCAGTATAGGGAGGAATGCAGATACGCAGTATTTT,CASIGRNADTQYF
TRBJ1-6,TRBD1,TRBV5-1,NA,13,TGCGCCAGCCGGGACAGTGTAAATTCACCCCTCCACTTT,CASRDSVNSPLHF
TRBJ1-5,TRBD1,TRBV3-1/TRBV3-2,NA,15,TGTGCCAGCAGCCACGGGGACAGGGAGGGTCAGCCCCAGCATTTT,CASSHGDREGQPQHF
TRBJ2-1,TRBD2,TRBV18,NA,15,TGTGCCAGCTCGCTGCCTAGCGGGAGGTCCTATGAGCAGTTCTTC,CASSLPSGRSYEQFF
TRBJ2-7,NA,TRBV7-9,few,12,TGTGCCAGCAGTTCCGAGGGGGACGAGCAGTACTTC,CASSSEGDEQYF
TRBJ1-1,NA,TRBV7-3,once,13,TGTGCCAGCAGCTCACACGGGGGAACTGAAGCTTTCTTT,CASSSHGGTEAFF
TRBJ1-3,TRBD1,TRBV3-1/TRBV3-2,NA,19,TGTGCCAGCAGCCAAGGAACCTCGGGACAGGTGATGGGAGGAAACACCATATATTTT,CASSQGTSGQVMGGNTIYF
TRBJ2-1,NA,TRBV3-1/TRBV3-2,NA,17,TGTGCCAGCAGCCAAGATATCGGGGAACTCGCCTACAATGAGCAGTTCTTC,CASSQDIGELAYNEQFF
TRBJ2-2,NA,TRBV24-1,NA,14,TGTGCCACCAGTGATTTGCCCAACACCGGGGAGCTGTTTTTT,CATSDLPNTGELFF
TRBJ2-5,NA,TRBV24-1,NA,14,TGTGCCACCAGTGGGGGGCGGGGGCTTGAGACCCAGTACTTC,CATSGGRGLETQYF
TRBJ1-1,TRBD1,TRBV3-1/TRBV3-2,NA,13,TGTGCCAGCCAGGACAGGGGAAGGGCTGAAGCTTTCTTT,CASQDRGRAEAFF
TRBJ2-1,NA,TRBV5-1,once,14,TGCGCCAGCAGCTTGGAGGAAGGGTGGGATGAGCAGTTCTTC,CASSLEEGWDEQFF